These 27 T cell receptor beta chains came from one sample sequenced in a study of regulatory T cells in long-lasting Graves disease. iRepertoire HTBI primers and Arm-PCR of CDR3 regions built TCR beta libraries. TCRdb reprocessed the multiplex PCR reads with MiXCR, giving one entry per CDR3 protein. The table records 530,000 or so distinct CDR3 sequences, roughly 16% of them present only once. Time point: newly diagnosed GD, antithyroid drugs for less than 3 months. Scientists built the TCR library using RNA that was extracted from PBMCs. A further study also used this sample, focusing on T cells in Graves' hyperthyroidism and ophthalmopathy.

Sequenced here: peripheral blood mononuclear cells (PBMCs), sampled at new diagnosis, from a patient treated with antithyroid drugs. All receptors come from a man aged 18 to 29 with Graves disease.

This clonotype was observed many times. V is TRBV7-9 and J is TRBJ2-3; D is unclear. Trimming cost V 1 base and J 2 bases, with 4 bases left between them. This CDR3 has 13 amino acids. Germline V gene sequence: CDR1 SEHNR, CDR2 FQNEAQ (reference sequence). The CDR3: CASSLGLTDTQYF. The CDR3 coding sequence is TGTGCCAGCAGCTTAGGACTCACAGATACGCAGTATTTT. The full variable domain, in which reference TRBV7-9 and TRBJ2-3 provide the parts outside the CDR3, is DTGVSQNPRHKITKRGQNVTFRCDPISEHNRLYWYRQTLGQGPEFLTYFQNEAQLEKSRLLSDRFSAERPKGSFSTLEIQRTEQGDSAMYLCASSLGLTDTQYFGPGTRLTVL.

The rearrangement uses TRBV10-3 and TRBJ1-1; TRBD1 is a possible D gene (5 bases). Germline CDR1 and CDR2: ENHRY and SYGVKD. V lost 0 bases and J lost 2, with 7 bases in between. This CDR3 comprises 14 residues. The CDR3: CAISESGTNTEAFF. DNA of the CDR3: TGTGCCATCAGTGAGTCGGGGACCAACACTGAAGCTTTCTTT.

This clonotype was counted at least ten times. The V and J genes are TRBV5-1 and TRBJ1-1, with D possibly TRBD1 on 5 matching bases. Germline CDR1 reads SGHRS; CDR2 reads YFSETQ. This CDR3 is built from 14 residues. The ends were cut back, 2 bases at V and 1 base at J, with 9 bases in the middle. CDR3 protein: CASSFGGGNTEAFF. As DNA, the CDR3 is TGCGCCAGCAGCTTTGGGGGAGGGAACACTGAAGCTTTCTTT. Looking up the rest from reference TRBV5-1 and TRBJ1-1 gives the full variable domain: KAGVTQTPRYLIKTRGQQVTLSCSPISGHRSVSWYQQTPGQGLQFLFEYFSETQRNKGNFPGRFSGRQFSNSRSEMNVSTLELGDSALYLCASSFGGGNTEAFFGQGTRLTVV.

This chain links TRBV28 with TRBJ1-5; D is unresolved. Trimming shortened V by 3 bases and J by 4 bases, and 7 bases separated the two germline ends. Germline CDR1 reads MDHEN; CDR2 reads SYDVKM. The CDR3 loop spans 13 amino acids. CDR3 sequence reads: CASSFWSNQPQHF. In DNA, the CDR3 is TGTGCCAGCAGTTTCTGGAGTAATCAGCCCCAGCATTTT.

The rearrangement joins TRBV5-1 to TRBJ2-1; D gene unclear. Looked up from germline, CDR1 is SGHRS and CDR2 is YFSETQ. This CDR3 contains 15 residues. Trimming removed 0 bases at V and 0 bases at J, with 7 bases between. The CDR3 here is CASSLVLGSYNEQFF. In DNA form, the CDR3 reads TGCGCCAGCAGCTTGGTTTTGGGCTCCTACAATGAGCAGTTCTTC.

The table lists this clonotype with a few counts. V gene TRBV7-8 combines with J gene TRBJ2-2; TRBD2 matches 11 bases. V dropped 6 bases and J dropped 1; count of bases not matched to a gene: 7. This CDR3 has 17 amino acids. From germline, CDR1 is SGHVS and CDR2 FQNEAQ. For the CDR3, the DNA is TGTGCCAGCAGACCGATAGCGGGAGGGCTGAACACCGGGGAGCTGTTTTTT. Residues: CASRPIAGGLNTGELFF.

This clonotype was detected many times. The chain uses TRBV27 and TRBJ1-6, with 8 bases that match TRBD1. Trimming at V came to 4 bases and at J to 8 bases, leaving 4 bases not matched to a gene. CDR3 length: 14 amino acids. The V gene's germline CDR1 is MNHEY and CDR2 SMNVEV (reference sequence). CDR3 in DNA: TGTGCCAGCAGTTCGACAGGGGTTTATTCACCCCTCCACTTT. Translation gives CASSSTGVYSPLHF.

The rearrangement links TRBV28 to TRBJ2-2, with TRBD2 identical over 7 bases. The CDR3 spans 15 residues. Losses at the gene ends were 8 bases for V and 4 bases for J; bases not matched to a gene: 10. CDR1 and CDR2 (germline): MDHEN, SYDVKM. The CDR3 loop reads CASGEERGGTGELFF. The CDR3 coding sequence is TGTGCCAGCGGGGAGGAGCGGGGAGGCACCGGGGAGCTGTTTTTT.

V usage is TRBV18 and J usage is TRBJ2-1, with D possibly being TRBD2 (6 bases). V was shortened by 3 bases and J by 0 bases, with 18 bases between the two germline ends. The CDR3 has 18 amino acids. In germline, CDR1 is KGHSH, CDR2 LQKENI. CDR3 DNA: TGTGCCAGCTCACCCGAGGAGGGTCGAGCGAGCTCCTACAATGAGCAGTTCTTC. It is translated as CASSPEEGRASSYNEQFF.

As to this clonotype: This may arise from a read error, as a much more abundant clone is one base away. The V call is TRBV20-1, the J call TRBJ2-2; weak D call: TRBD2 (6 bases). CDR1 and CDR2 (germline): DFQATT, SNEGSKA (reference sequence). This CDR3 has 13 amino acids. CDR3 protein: CSARFGTDGGLFF. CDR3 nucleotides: TGCAGTGCTAGATTCGGGACGGACGGGGGGCTGTTTTTT.

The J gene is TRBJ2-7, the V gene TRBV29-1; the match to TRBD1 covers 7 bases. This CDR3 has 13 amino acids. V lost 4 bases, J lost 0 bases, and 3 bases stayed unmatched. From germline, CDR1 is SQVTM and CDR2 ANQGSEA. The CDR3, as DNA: TGCAGCGTTGTTGGGACAGACTCCTACGAGCAGTACTTC. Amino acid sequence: CSVVGTDSYEQYF.

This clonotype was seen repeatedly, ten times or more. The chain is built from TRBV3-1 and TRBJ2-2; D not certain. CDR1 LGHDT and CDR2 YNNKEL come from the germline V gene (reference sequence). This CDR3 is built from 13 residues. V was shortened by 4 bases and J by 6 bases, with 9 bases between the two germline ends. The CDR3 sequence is CASSPNLSGELFF. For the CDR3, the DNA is TGTGCCAGCAGCCCGAATCTGTCCGGGGAGCTGTTTTTT.

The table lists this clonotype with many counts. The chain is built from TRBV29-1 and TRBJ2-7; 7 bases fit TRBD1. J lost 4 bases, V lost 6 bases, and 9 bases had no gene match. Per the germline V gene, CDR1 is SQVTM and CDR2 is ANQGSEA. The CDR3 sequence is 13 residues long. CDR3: CSVKDRKGYEQYF. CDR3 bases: TGCAGCGTGAAGGACAGGAAAGGTTACGAGCAGTACTTC.

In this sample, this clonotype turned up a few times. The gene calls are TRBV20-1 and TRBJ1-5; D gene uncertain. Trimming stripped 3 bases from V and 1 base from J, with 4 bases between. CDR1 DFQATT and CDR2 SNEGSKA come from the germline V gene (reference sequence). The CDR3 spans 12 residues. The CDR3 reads CSARESNQPQHF. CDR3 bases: TGCAGTGCTAGGGAGAGCAATCAGCCCCAGCATTTT.

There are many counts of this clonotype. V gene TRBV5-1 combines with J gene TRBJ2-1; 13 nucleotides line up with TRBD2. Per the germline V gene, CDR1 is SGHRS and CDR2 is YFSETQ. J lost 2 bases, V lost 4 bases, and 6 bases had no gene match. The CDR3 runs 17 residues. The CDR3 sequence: CASSAVGLAGTYNEQFF. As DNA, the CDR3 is TGCGCCAGCAGCGCTGTGGGACTAGCGGGAACCTACAATGAGCAGTTCTTC.

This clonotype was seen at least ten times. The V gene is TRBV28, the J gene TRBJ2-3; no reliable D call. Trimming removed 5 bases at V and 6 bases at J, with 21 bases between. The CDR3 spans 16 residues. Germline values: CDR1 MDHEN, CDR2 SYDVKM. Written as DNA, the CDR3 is TGTGCCAGCAGTCCCCAATACAGCCCGATTGTCGATACGCAGTATTTT. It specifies CASSPQYSPIVDTQYF.

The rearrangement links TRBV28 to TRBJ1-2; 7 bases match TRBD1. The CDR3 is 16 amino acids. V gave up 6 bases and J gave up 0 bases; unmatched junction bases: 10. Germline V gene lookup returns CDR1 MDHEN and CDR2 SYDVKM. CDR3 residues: CASSYLRQGANYGYTF. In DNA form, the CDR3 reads TGTGCCAGCAGCTACCTACGACAGGGTGCTAACTATGGCTACACCTTC.

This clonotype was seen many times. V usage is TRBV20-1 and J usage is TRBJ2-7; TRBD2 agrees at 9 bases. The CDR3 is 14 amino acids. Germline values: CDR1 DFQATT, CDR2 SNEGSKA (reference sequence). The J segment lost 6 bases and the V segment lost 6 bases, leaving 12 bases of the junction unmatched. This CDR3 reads CSALSGSAYTEQYF. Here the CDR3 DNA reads TGCAGTGCCCTTAGCGGGAGTGCGTATACCGAGCAGTACTTC.

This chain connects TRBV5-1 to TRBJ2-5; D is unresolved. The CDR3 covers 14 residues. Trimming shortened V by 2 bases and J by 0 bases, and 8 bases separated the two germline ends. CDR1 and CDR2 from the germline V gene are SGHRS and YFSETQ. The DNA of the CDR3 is TGCGCCAGCAGCTTTGGGCAATACCAAGAGACCCAGTACTTC. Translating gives CASSFGQYQETQYF.

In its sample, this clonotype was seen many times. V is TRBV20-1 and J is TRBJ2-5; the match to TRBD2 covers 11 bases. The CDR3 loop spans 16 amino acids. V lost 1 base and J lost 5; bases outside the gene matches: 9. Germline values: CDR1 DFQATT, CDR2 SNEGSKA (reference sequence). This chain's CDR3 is CSARGGSGRAGETQYF. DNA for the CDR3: TGCAGTGCTAGAGGCGGTAGCGGGAGGGCGGGGGAGACCCAGTACTTC.

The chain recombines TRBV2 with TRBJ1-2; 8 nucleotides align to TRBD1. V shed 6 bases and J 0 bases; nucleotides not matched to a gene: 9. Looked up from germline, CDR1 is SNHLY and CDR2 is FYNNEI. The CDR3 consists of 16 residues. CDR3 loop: CASRNRGDLANYGYTF. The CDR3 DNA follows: TGTGCCAGCAGGAACAGGGGGGATCTAGCTAACTATGGCTACACCTTC.

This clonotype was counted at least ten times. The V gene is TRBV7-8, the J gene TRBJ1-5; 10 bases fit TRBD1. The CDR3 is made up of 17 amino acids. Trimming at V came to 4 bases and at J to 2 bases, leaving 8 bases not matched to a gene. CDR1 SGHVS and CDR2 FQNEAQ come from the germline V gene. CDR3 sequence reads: CASSSVDRGLGNQPQHF. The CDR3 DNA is TGTGCCAGCAGCTCCGTTGACAGGGGGCTAGGCAATCAGCCCCAGCATTTT.

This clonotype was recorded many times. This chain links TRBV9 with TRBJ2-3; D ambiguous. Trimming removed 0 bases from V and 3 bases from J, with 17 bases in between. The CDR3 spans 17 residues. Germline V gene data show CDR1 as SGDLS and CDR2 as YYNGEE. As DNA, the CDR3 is TGTGCCAGCAGCGTAGGCGTACTTGAGCTAACTACAGATACGCAGTATTTT. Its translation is CASSVGVLELTTDTQYF.

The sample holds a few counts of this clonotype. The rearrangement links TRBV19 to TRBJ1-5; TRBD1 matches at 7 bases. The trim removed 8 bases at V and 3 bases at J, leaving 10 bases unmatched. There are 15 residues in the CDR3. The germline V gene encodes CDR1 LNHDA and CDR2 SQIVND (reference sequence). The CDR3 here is CASGRQGGVNQPQHF. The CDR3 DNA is TGTGCCAGTGGAAGACAGGGTGGGGTCAATCAGCCCCAGCATTTT.

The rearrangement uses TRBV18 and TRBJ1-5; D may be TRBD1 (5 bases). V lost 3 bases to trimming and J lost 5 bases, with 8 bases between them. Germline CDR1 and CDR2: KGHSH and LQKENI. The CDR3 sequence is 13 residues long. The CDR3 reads CASSPGEYQPQHF. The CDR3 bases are TGTGCCAGCTCACCGGGGGAGTATCAGCCCCAGCATTTT.

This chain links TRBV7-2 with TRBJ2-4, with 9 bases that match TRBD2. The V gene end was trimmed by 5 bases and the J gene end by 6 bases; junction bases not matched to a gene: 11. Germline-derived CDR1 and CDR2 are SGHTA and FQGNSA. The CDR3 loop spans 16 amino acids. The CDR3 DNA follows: TGTGCCAGCAGCCCCCCGGGACTAGCCGTGACAAACATTCAGTACTTC. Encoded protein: CASSPPGLAVTNIQYF. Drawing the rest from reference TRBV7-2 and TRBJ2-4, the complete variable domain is GAGVSQSPSNKVTEKGKDVELRCDPISGHTALYWYRQSLGQGLEFLIYFQGNSAPDKSGLPSDRFSAERTGGSVSTLTIQRTQQEDSAVYLCASSPPGLAVTNIQYFGAGTRLSVL.

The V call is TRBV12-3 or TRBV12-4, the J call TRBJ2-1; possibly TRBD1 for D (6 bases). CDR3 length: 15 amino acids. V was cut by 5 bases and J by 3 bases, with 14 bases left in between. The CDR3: CASSTRDNFYNEQFF. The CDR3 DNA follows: TGTGCCAGCAGTACCCGGGACAACTTCTACAATGAGCAGTTCTTC.